A single TCR beta chain is shown here with its context. The record originates from a study of control samples from healthy donors and cancer patients. Assay used: immunoSEQ multiplex PCR; TCRdb lists only in-frame clones, some missing. The sample lists around 99,000 clones, around 88% occurring once. There are 16 residues in the CDR3. From germline, CDR1 is LGHNA and CDR2 YSLEER. Trimming cost V 0 bases and J 5 bases, with 16 bases left between them. The TCR sequence derives from a woman aged 45-65 years in good health. The specimen was blood. The genes are TRBV4-3 and TRBJ1-1; D is undetermined. The CDR3 is CASSQDPQLRETEAFF. CDR3 nucleotide sequence: TGCGCCAGCAGCCAAGATCCCCAGCTAAGGGAGACTGAAGCTTTCTTT.